These 6 T cell receptor beta chains came from one sample sequenced in a study of blood T cell repertoires in COVID-19. Using immunoSEQ multiplex PCR, the repertoire was profiled, and TCRdb retains in-frame clones only, with some absent. Of more than 85,000 clones in the sample, around 75% were seen once. Sequencing input: peripheral blood. The receptors shown here come from a woman between 50 and 59 years old with acute or convalescent COVID-19.

V usage is TRBV7-2 and J usage is TRBJ2-7; TRBD1 might be the D (6 bases). V dropped 5 bases and J dropped 6 bases, with 14 bases sitting between them. Germline V gene data show CDR1 as SGHTA and CDR2 as FQGNSA. This CDR3 is built from 13 residues. Here the CDR3 reads CASSRQALGEQYF. In DNA form, the CDR3 reads TGTGCCAGCAGCCGACAGGCCCTGGGCGAGCAGTACTTC.

The DNA of the CDR3 is TGTGCCAGCAGCCCATCCCCCGAGGGTAATGAAAAACTGTTTTTT. Its protein product is CASSPSPEGNEKLFF. This rearrangement joins TRBV4-2 to TRBJ1-4; no clear D. This CDR3 region has 15 residues. The V end lost 4 bases, the J end lost 4 bases, and 13 bases lay between the germline ends. The germline V gene encodes CDR1 LGHNA and CDR2 YNFKEQ.

The chain carries TRBV10-3 and TRBJ1-2, with TRBD1 matching 8 bases. With V trimmed by 8 bases and J by 8 bases, 7 bases remained unmatched. The germline CDR1 and CDR2 sequences are ENHRY and SYGVKD. This CDR3 has 12 amino acids. CDR3 sequence (DNA): TGTGCCATCCACGCACAGGGGGGAGGCTACACCTTC. Protein sequence: CAIHAQGGGYTF.

This chain connects TRBV7-8 to TRBJ1-5; 9 positions agree with TRBD1. The CDR3 runs to 13 residues. Germline-derived CDR1 and CDR2 are SGHVS and FQNEAQ. V lost 5 bases and J lost 7; bases outside the gene matches: 3. The DNA of the CDR3 is TGTGCCAGCAGCAAGACAGGGGGACAGCCCCAGCATTTT. It encodes CASSKTGGQPQHF.

The chain recombines TRBV6-2 or TRBV6-3 with TRBJ1-2; 9 nucleotides align to TRBD1. The CDR3 consists of 16 residues. The J segment lost 4 bases and the V segment lost 2 bases, leaving 8 bases of the junction unmatched. Germline V CDR1 and CDR2: MNHEY, SVGEGT. CDR3 sequence reads: CASSYPGQGDLYGYTF. CDR3 sequence (DNA): TGTGCCAGCAGTTACCCGGGACAGGGAGACCTCTATGGCTACACCTTC.

The chain couples TRBV7-2 to TRBJ2-7; 11 bases map to TRBD2. Losses at the gene ends were 2 bases for V and 0 bases for J; bases not matched to a gene: 12. Germline V CDR1 and CDR2: SGHTA, FQGNSA. The CDR3 sequence is 19 residues long. CDR3 in amino acids: CASSLKASGGKAISYEQYF. The CDR3, as DNA: TGTGCCAGCAGCTTAAAGGCTAGCGGGGGGAAAGCAATCTCCTACGAGCAGTACTTC.